This T cell receptor (beta chain) was obtained from a study of CD8 T cells in ankylosing spondylitis. General study results and limits: It appeared that ankylosing spondylitis blood was characterized by a TCR beta motif of fewer than ten highly homologous variants. Within matched ankylosing spondylitis synovial fluid, disease-linked clones were reportedly significantly enriched. Peripheral blood held disease-linked clones only at relatively low frequency, and these were CD8+.

TCRdb itself ran the 5' RACE reads through MiXCR, one entry per CDR3 protein. The sample contains some 92,000 distinct CDR3 sequences, around 27% of which appear only once. The ends lost 0 bases at V and 5 bases at J; junction bases unmatched: 6. This CDR3 spans 16 amino acids. The V gene's germline CDR1 is SGHAT and CDR2 FQNNGV. Comments on this clonotype: Its antigen is unknown.

The genes are TRBV11-2 and TRBJ2-1; 8 bases match TRBD1. This sequence was found in a male donor with ankylosing spondylitis or in good health (not recorded which). Sequencing was carried out using blood, either unsorted or a sorted T cell fraction (not recorded which). Written as DNA, the CDR3 is TGTGCCAGCAGCTTAGATTGGGACAGGAGCAACAATGAGCAGTTCTTC. It codes for CASSLDWDRSNNEQFF.